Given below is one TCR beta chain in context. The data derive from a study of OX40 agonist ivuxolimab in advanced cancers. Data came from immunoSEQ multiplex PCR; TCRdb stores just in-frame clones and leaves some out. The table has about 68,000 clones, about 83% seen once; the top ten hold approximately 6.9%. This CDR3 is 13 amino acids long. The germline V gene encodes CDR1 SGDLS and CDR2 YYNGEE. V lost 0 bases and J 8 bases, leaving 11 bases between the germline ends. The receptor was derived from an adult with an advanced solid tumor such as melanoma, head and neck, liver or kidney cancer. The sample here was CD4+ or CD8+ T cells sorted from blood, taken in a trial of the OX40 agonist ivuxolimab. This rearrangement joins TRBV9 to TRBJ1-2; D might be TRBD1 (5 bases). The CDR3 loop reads CASSVEGVRGYTF. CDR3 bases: TGTGCCAGCAGCGTAGAAGGGGTCCGAGGCTACACCTTC. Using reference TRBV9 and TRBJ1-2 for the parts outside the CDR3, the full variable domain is DSGVTQTPKHLITATGQRVTLRCSPRSGDLSVYWYQQSLDQGLQFLIQYYNGEERAKGNILERFSAQQFPDLHSELNLSSLELGDSALYFCASSVEGVRGYTFGSGTRLTVV.